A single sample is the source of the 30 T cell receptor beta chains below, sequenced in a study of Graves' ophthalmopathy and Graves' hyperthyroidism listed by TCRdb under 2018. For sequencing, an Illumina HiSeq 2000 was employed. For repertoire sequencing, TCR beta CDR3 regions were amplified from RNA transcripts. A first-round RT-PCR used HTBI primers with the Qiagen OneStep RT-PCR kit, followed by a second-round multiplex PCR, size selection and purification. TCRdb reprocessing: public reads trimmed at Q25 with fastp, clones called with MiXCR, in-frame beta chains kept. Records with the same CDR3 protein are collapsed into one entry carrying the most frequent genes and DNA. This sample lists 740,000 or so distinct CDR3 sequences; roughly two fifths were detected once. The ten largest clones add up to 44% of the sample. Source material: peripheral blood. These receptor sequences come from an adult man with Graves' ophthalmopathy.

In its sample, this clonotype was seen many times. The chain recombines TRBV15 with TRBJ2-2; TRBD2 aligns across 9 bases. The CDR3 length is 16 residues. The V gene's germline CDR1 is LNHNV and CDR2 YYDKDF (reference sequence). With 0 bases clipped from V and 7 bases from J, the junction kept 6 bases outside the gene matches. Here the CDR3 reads CATSRELSSGDGELFF. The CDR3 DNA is TGTGCCACCAGCAGAGAGCTCTCTAGCGGGGACGGGGAGCTGTTTTTT.

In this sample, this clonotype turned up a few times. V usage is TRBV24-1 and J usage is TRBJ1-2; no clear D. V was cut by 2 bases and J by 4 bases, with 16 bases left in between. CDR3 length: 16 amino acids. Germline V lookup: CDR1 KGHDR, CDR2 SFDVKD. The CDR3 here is CATSDSATRNGYGYTF. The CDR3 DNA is TGTGCCACCAGTGATTCGGCCACGCGGAACGGCTATGGCTACACCTTC.

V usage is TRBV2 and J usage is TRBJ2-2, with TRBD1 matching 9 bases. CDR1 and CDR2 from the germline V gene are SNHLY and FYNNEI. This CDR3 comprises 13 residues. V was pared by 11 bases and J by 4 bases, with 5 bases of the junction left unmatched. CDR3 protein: CAGNRGPTGELFF. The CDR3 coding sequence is TGTGCCGGAAACAGGGGGCCCACCGGGGAGCTGTTTTTT.

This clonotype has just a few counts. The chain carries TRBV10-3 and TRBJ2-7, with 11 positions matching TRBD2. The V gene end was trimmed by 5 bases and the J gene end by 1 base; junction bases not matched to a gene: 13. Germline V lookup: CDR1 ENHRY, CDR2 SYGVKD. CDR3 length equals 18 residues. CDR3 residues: CAISTPGVTSGGSYEQYF. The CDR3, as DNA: TGTGCCATCAGTACGCCGGGGGTTACTAGCGGGGGATCCTACGAGCAGTACTTC.

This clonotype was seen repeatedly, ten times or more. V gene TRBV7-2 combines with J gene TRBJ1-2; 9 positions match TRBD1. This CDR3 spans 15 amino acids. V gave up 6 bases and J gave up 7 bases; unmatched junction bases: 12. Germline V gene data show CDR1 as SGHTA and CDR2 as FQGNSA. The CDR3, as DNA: TGTGCCAGCAGTCTCCCGGGACAGGGATATGGTGGCTACACCTTC. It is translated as CASSLPGQGYGGYTF.

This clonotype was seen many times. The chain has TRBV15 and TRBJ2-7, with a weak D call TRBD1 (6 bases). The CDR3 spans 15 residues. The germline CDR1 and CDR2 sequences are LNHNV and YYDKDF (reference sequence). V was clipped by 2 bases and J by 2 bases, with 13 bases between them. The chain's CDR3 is CATSRPLGTTYEQYF. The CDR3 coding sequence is TGTGCCACCAGCAGACCTCTAGGGACAACCTACGAGCAGTACTTC.

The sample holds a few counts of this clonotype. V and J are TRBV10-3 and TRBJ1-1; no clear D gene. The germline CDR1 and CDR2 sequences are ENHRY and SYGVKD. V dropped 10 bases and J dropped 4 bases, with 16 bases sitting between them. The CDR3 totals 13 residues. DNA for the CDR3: TGTGCCAGCATCCCCCAGAGGCGCACTGAAGCTTTCTTT. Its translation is CASIPQRRTEAFF.

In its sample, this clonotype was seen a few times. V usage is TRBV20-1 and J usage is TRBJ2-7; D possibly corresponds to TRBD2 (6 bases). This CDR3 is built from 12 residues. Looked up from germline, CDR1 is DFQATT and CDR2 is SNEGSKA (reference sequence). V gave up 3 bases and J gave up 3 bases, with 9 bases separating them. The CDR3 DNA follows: TGCAGTGCTAGTTGGGGGGACTACGAGCAGTACTTC. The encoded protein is CSASWGDYEQYF.

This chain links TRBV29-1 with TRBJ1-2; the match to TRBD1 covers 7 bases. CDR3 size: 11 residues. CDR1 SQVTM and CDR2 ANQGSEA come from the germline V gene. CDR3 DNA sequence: TGCAGTTCCCAGGGGGGATATGGCTACACCTTC. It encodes CSSQGGYGYTF.

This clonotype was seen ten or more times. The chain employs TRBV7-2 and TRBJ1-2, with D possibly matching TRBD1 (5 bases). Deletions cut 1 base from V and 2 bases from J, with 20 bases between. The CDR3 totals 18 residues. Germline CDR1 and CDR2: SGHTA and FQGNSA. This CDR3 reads CASSLVTLTAGRNYGYTF. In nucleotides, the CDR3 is TGTGCCAGCAGCTTAGTAACTCTTACGGCAGGGCGAAACTATGGCTACACCTTC.

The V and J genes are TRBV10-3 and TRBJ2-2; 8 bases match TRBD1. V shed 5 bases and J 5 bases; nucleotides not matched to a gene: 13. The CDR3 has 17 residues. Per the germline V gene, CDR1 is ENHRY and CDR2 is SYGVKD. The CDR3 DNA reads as TGTGCCATCAGTAGCCTAAGAGGGCAGGGGGCAACCGGGGAGCTGTTTTTT. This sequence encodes CAISSLRGQGATGELFF.

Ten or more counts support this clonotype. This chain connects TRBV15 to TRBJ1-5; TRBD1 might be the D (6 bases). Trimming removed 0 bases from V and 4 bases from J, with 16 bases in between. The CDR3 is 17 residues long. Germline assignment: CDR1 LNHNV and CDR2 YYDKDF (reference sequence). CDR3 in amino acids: CATSRDRGSGRNQPQHF. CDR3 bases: TGTGCCACCAGCAGAGATAGGGGGTCAGGGAGGAATCAGCCCCAGCATTTT.

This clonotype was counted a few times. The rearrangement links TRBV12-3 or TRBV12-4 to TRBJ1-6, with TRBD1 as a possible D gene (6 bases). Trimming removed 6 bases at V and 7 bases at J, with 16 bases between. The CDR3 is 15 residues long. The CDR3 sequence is CASRARTEKNSPLHF. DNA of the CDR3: TGTGCCAGCAGGGCAAGGACAGAAAAAAATTCACCCCTCCACTTT.

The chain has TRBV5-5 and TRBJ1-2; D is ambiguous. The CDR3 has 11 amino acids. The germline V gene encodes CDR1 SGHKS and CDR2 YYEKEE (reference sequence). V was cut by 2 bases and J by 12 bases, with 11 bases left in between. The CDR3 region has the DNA TGTGCCAGCAGCTTAGGCCCTGGAAACACCTTC. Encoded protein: CASSLGPGNTF.

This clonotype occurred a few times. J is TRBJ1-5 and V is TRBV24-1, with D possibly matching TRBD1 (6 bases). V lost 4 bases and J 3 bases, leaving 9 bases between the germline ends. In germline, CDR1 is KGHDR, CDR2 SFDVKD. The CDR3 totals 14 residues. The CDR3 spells CATSDTGTNQPQHF. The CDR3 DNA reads TGTGCCACCAGTGACACAGGGACCAATCAGCCCCAGCATTTT.

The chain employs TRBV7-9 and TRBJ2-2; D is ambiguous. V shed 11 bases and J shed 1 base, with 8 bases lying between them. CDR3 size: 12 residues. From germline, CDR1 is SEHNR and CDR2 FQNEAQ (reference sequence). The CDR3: CAGRKNTGELFF. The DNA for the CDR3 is TGTGCCGGGCGGAAGAACACCGGGGAGCTGTTTTTT. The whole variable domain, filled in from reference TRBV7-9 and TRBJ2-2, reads DTGVSQNPRHKITKRGQNVTFRCDPISEHNRLYWYRQTLGQGPEFLTYFQNEAQLEKSRLLSDRFSAERPKGSFSTLEIQRTEQGDSAMYLCAGRKNTGELFFGEGSRLTVL.

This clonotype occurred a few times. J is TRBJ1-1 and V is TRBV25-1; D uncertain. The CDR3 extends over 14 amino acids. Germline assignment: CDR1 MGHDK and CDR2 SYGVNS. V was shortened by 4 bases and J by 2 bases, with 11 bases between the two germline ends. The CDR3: CASSGETLNTEAFF. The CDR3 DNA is TGTGCCAGCAGTGGGGAGACCCTCAACACTGAAGCTTTCTTT.

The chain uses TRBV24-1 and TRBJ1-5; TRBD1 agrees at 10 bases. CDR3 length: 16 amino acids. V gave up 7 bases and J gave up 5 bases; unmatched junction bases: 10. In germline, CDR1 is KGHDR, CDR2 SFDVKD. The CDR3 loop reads CATSVQGTGEDQPQHF. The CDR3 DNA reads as TGTGCCACCAGCGTTCAAGGGACAGGGGAAGATCAGCCCCAGCATTTT.

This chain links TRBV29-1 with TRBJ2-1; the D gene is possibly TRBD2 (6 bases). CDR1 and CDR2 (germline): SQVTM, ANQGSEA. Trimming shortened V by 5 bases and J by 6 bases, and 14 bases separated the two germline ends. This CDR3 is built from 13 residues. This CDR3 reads CSVPAQAGNEQFF. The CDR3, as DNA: TGCAGCGTTCCGGCCCAAGCGGGCAATGAGCAGTTCTTC.

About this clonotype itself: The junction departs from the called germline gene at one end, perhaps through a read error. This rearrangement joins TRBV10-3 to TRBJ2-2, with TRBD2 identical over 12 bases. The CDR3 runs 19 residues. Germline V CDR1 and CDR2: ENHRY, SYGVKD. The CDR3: CASSYPRTSGALLTGELFF. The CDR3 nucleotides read TGTGCCAGCAGTTACCCACGGACTAGCGGGGCTCTTTTGACCGGGGAGCTGTTTTTT.

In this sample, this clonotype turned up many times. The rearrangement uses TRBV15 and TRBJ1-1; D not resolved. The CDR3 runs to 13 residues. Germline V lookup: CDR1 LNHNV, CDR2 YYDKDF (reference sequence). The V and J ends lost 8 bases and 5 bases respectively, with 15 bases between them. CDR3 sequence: CATGQDRRTEAFF. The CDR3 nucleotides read TGTGCCACCGGGCAGGATCGGCGAACTGAAGCTTTCTTT.

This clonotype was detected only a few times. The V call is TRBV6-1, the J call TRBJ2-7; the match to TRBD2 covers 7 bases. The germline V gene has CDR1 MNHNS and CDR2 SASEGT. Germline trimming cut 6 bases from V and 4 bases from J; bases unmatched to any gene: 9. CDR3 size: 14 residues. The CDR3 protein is CASRSPAGRYEQYF. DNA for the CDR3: TGTGCCAGCAGGAGTCCAGCGGGAAGGTACGAGCAGTACTTC.

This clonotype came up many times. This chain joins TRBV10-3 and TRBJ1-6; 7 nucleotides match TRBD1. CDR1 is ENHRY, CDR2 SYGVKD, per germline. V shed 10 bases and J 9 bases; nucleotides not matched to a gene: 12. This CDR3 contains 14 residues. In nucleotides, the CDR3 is TGTGCCACACAGGGGACTTCCCTCGGTTCACCCCTCCACTTT. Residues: CATQGTSLGSPLHF.

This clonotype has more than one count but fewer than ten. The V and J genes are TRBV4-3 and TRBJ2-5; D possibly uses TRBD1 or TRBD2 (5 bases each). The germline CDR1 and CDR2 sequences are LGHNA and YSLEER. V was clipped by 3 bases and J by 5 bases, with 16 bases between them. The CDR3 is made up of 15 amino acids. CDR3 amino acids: CASSQSTGTRETQYF. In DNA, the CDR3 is TGCGCCAGCAGCCAGTCGACCGGGACGCGGGAGACCCAGTACTTC.

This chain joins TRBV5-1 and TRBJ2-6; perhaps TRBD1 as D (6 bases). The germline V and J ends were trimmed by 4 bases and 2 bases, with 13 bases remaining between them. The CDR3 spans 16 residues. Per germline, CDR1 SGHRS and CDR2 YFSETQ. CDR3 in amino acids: CASSKQGSAGANVLTF. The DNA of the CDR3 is TGCGCCAGCAGCAAACAGGGTAGTGCTGGGGCCAACGTCCTGACTTTC.

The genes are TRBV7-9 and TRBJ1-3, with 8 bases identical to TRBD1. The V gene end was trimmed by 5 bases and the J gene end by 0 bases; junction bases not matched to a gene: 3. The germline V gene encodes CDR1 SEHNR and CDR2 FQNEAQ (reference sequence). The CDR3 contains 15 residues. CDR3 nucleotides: TGTGCCAGCAGCACCGACAGGGGCTCTGGAAACACCATATATTTT. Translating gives CASSTDRGSGNTIYF. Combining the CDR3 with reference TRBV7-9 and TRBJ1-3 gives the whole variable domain DTGVSQNPRHKITKRGQNVTFRCDPISEHNRLYWYRQTLGQGPEFLTYFQNEAQLEKSRLLSDRFSAERPKGSFSTLEIQRTEQGDSAMYLCASSTDRGSGNTIYFGEGSWLTVV.

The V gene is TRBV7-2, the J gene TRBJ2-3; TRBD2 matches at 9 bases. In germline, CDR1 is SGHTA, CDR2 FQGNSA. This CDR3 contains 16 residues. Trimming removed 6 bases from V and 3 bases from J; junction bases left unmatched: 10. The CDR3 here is CASRPIAGVVTDTQYF. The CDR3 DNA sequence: TGTGCCAGCAGGCCGATAGCGGGAGTGGTGACAGATACGCAGTATTTT. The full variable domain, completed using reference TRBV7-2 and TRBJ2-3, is GAGVSQSPSNKVTEKGKDVELRCDPISGHTALYWYRQSLGQGLEFLIYFQGNSAPDKSGLPSDRFSAERTGGSVSTLTIQRTQQEDSAVYLCASRPIAGVVTDTQYFGPGTRLTVL.

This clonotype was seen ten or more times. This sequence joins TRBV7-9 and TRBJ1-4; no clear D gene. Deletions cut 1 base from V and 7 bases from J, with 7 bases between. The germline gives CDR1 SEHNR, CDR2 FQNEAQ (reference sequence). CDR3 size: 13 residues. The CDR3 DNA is TGTGCCAGCAGCTTAGATGGCGGTGAAAAACTGTTTTTT. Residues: CASSLDGGEKLFF.

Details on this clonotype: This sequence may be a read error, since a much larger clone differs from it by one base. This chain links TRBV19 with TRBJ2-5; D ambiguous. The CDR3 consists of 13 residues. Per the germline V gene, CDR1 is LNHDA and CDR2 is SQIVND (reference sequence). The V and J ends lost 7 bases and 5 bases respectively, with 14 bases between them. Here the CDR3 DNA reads TGTGCCAGTATCGTAGCTGGCGGTGAGACCCAGTACTTC. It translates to CASIVAGGETQYF.

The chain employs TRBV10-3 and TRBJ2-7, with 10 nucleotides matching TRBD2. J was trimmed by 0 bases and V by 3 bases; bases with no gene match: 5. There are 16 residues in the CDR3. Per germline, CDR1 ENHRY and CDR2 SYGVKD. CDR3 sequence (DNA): TGTGCCATCAGTGAACCACTAGCGGGGCTCTCCTACGAGCAGTACTTC. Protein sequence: CAISEPLAGLSYEQYF.